The clone carrying this T cell receptor beta chain was detected only a few times. The antigen is not known. The junction shows a germline mismatch at one end, possibly a read error. The data originate from a study of cytomegalovirus exposure and HLA in healthy donors. Study outcomes and limitations: Researchers had no immune exposure information except CMV serostatus available. V- and J-gene trimming of TCR beta was linked (in a later analysis) to a missense DCLRE1C variant.

Germline V gives CDR1 SGDLS, CDR2 YYNGEE. The CDR3 runs 15 residues. PCR amplification relied on 60 Vbeta primers (plus 13 Jbeta primers). Only in-frame clones appear in the TCRdb table, and some are missing; sequencing was by immunoSEQ multiplex PCR. Of about 100,000 clones in the sample, roughly a tenth were seen once. The J gene is TRBJ2-7, the V gene TRBV9; 9 positions match TRBD1. This TCR was recovered from a man aged 40-49 years in good health and CMV-seropositive. Input material: PBMCs. Written as DNA, the CDR3 is TGTGCCAGCAGCCCCGGTACAGGGGGCTCCGACGAGCAGTACTTC. This codes for CASSPGTGGSDEQYF.